This TCR beta chain was recovered during a study of spatial heterogeneity in lung cancer (dated by TCRdb to the late 2010s). About the full investigation: Beta-chain transcripts were consistently detected in greater numbers than alpha-chain transcripts, which likely reflected higher beta-chain transcript abundance. At surgery, both alpha and beta chains were TCR-sequenced in roughly 200 tumor regions, 63 to 80 matched nontumor lung samples and 50 to 60 PBMC samples. The study linked features of the TCR repertoire to counts of nonsynonymous mutations, which were determined by whole-exome sequencing of tumor tissue. In non-small cell lung cancer, the study made a quantitative comparison of TCR alpha and beta repertoires among multiple tumor regions, matched nontumor lung and blood. In the raw uncorrected reads, each unique combination of TCR and UMI appeared more than ten times on average. Here is what the overall study found, with its caveats: Confirming at a functional level the hypothesis that regional TCRs recognize regional mutations was considered to require additional single-cell paired TCR alpha and beta sequencing. Ubiquitous expanded tumor TCRs were found in blood more often at tumor resection than at routine follow-up.

The time point label, as the study defines it: sample taken at primary tumor resection. Donors were some 70 patients with early-stage, untreated non-small cell lung cancer from the lung TRACERx cohort. TCR sequencing used whole RNA extracted from tumor and nontumor lung tissue, or from cryopreserved PBMC samples, without cell sorting. Only patients for whom sufficient RNA was available from at least two tumor regions were selected for TCR sequencing. Libraries were prepared through 5' RACE. The reads were generated on a NextSeq 500. The TCR library protocol attached a unique molecular identifier to each TCR cDNA molecule to allow correction of PCR and sequencing errors. From the authors' description of their analysis: TCR identification, UMI-based error correction and CDR3 extraction were all carried out with Decombinator tools. Expanded TCRs were defined as those above a frequency of 2 per 1,000, corresponding to the top 1% of the tumor frequency distribution. Renyi diversity was computed with the R vegan package after each repertoire had been subsampled 100 times to 5,000 TCRs. To build CDR3 similarity networks, amino acid triplet string-kernel similarity was used, and CDR3s were connected when their pairwise similarity was above 0.82. TCRdb reprocessing: public reads trimmed at Q25 with fastp, clones called with MiXCR, in-frame beta chains kept. Records with the same CDR3 protein are collapsed into one entry carrying the most frequent genes and DNA. What appears here as the V and J calls and clone size reflects TCRdb's work, not the paper's. Across this sample there are around 89,000 distinct CDR3 sequences, with over 9.5% seen only once. The ten largest clones add up to roughly 39% of the sample.

Concerning this clonotype itself: Its antigen target is currently unknown. No base quality information exists; no much larger clone differs at one position.

Here the sequenced sample was PBMCs, taken at surgery. The clonotype originates from a male donor with early-stage non-small cell lung cancer.

In nucleotides, the sequence is TGTGCCAGCGCCACCGGGACACCCAATCAGCCCCAGCATTTT. The resulting protein is CASATGTPNQPQHF. The chain is assembled from TRBV2 and TRBJ1-5; TRBD1 is possibly the D segment (6 matching bases). Via the germline V gene, CDR1 is SNHLY and CDR2 FYNNEI. There are 14 amino acids in the CDR3, from cysteine to phenylalanine inclusive. Of the read, only the CDR3 DNA is kept; its 42 bases are in frame from base 1. V is shortened by 8 bases, J by 3 bases, and the region joining them spans 14 bases.